This is a list of T cell receptor beta chains from one sample in a study of T cell responses to AZD1222 COVID-19 vaccine. TCRdb keeps only in-frame clones here, not all; method: immunoSEQ multiplex PCR. The data hold approximately 210,000 clones, with roughly 94% observed a single time. This sample comprised peripheral blood, obtained 28 days after the second dose of the MenACWY control vaccine. The receptors derive from an adult who received the MenACWY meningococcal vaccine as a control. Both conserved end residues are part of each CDR3. The D gene is left open where the match is weak. Size tells how often a clone was seen (once, few, many) or the class of an expanded clone, and some rows leave it out.

clone_size d_call j_call v_call cdr3_nt cdr3_aa
- - TRBJ2-3 TRBV2 TGTGCCAGCAGTGAAGGGTCCCTAGCCCGAGATACGCAGTATTTT CASSEGSLARDTQYF
- - TRBJ1-1 TRBV24-1 TGTGCCACCAGTGATTTGGGGGAAGCTTTCTTT CATSDLGEAFF
- - TRBJ1-2 TRBV29-1 TGCAGCGTTGGACAGGACTATGGCTACACCTTC CSVGQDYGYTF
- - TRBJ1-5 TRBV28 TGTGCCAGCCTGGTCGGGGGGCTAAGCAATCAGCCCCAGCATTTT CASLVGGLSNQPQHF
- - TRBJ1-1 TRBV7-9 TGTGCCAGCAGGTACTCTACGGGGAACCTGGGCACTGAAGCTTTCTTT CASRYSTGNLGTEAFF
- - TRBJ2-7 TRBV6-5 TGTGCCAGCTATGGTGAGGGCGGGGGCCTGAGCGAGCAGTACTTC CASYGEGGGLSEQYF
- - TRBJ1-1 TRBV30 TGTGCCTGGAGTGTAGGTTCAGGACTACTTAACACTGAAGCTTTCTTT CAWSVGSGLLNTEAFF
- - TRBJ2-7 TRBV28 TGTGCCAGCACCCTCGGGGGGCAAACCTACGAGCAGTACTTC CASTLGGQTYEQYF
- - TRBJ1-5 TRBV28 TGTGCCAGCAGAACACACACGGGTAGCAATCAGCCCCAGCATTTT CASRTHTGSNQPQHF
- - TRBJ1-1 TRBV25-1 TGTGCCAGCAGTGATGGGGGGCGGGAGACTGAAGCTTTCTTT CASSDGGRETEAFF
once - TRBJ2-7 TRBV18 TGTGCCAGCTCACCTGGGCGGCAAAGCTCCTACGAGCAGTACTTC CASSPGRQSSYEQYF
- - TRBJ1-2 TRBV6-5 TGTGCCAGCAGTTTCACAGGGAAAGATGGCTACACCTTC CASSFTGKDGYTF
- - TRBJ2-2 TRBV27 TGTGCCAGCAGTTTATGGGACCACAACACCGGGGAGCTGTTTTTT CASSLWDHNTGELFF
- - TRBJ1-6 TRBV6-5 TGTGCCAGCAGTTACATGCGGGCTGACTATAATTCACCCCTCCACTTT CASSYMRADYNSPLHF